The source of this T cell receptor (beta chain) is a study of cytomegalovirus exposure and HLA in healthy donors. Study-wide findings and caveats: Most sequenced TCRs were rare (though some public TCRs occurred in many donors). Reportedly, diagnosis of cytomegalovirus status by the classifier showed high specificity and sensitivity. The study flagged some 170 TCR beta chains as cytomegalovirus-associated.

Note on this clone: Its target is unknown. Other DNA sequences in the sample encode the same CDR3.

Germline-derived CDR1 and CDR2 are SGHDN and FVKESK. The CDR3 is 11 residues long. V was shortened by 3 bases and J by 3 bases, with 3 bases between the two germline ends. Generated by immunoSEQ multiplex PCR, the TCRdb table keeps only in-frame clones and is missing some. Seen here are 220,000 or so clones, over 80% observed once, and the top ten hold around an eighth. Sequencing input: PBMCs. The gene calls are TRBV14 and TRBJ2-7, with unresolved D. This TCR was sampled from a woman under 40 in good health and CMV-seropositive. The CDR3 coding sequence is TGTGCCAGCAGCCATAGCTACGAGCAGTACTTC. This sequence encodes CASSHSYEQYF. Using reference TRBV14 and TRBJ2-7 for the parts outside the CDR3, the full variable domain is EAGVTQFPSHSVIEKGQTVTLRCDPISGHDNLYWYRRVMGKEIKFLLHFVKESKQDESGMPNNRFLAERTGGTYSTLKVQPAELEDSGVYFCASSHSYEQYFGPGTRLTVT.